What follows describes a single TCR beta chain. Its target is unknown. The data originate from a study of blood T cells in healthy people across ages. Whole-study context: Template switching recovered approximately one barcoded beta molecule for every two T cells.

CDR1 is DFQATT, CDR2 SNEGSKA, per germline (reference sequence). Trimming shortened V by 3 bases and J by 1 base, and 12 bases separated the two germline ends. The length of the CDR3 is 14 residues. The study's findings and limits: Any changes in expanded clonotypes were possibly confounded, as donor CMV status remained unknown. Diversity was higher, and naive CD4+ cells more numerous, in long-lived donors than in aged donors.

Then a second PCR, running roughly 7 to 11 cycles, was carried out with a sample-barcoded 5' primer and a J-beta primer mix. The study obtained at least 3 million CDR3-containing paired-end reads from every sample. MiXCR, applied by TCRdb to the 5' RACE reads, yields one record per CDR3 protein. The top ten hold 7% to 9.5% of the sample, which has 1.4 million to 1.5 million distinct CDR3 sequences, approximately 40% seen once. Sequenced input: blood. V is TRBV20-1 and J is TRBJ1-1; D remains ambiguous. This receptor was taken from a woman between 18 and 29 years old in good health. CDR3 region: CSARDLLTNTEAFF. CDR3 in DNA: TGCAGTGCTAGGGACCTTCTAACGAACACTGAAGCTTTCTTT.